One TCR beta chain is described in this entry. The antigen is undetermined. The sample belongs to a study of cytomegalovirus exposure and HLA in healthy donors. Study-wide points: TRBV6-2, TRBV6-3 and other indistinguishable V segments were excluded. A later analysis linked a missense DCLRE1C variant to TCR beta V- and J-gene trimming.

The J segment lost 2 bases and the V segment lost 4 bases, leaving 14 bases of the junction unmatched. CDR1 is SEHNR and CDR2 is FQNEAQ in the germline V gene (reference sequence). The CDR3 spans 18 residues. PCR involved 60 Vbeta and 13 Jbeta primers. Method: immunoSEQ multiplex PCR; TCRdb's copy keeps in-frame clones and lacks some. The sample shows some 130,000 clones, 80% of them seen only once. This TCR was recovered from a male donor in good health and CMV-seronegative. Sequencing input: PBMCs. The chain joins TRBV7-9 to TRBJ2-3, with 8 bases fitting TRBD1. The DNA of the CDR3 is TGTGCCAGCAGCTCCCTAAGGACAGCCAGGGGGCTCACAGATACGCAGTATTTT. Its protein is CASSSLRTARGLTDTQYF.